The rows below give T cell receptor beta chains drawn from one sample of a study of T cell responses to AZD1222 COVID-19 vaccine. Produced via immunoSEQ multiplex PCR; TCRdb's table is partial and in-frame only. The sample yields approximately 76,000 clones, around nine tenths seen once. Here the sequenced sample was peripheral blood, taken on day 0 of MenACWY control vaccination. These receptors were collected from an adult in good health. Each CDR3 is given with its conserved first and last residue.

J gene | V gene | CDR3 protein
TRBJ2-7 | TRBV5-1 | CASSGDSHSYEQYF
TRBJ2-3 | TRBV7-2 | CASSSRGWATDTQYF
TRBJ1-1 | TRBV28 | CASSLSGRGDEAFF
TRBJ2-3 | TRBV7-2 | CASSLDWGYTQYF
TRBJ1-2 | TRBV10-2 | CASTQTAASNAGYTF
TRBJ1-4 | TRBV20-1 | CSGRINEKLFF
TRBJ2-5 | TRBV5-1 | CASSLRAGEETQYF
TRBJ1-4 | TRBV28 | CASTDRGGGEKLFF
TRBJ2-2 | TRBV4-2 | CASSSRQGAGKGGELFF
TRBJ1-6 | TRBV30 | CAWSWDTSSYNSPLHF
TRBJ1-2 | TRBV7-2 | CASLTAYGYTF
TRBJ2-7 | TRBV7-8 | CASSLGVAREQYF
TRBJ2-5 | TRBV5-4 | CASSIRGRETQYF
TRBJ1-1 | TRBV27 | CASSWGGMNTEAFF
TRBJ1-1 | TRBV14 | CASSSQGRYFAEAFF
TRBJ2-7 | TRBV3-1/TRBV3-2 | CASSHSNYEQYF
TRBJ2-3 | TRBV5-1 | CASSLAEGRVRATDTQYF
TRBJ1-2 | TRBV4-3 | CASSQAQGSGYTF